Each of the 4 T cell receptor beta chains below was sequenced from the same sample in a study of blood T cell repertoires in COVID-19. The assay was immunoSEQ multiplex PCR, and TCRdb's table has in-frame clones only and misses some. Counted here are more than 250,000 clones, approximately 86% occurring once; the ten biggest clones make up roughly 2.1%. The sample comprised peripheral blood. Source of these receptors: a woman aged 25 to 45 who had recovered from COVID-19.

This clone appeared once. This rearrangement joins TRBV30 to TRBJ2-1, with 13 positions matching TRBD2. V dropped 3 bases and J dropped 2; count of bases not matched to a gene: 10. The CDR3 length is 18 residues. Germline lookup yields CDR1 GTSNPN and CDR2 SVGIG (reference sequence). CDR3 sequence reads: CAWSARGGTSGTYNEQFF. For the CDR3, the DNA is TGTGCCTGGAGCGCCCGGGGAGGGACTAGCGGGACCTACAATGAGCAGTTCTTC.

The chain couples TRBV5-1 to TRBJ1-2, with D tentatively TRBD1 (6 bases). Germline CDR1 and CDR2: SGHRS and YFSETQ. The V end lost 5 bases, the J end lost 2 bases, and 10 bases lay between the germline ends. There are 13 residues in the CDR3. The CDR3 DNA is TGCGCCAGCAGACAGGGCTTCAACTATGGCTACACCTTC. It is translated as CASRQGFNYGYTF. The complete variable domain, with remaining parts taken from reference TRBV5-1 and TRBJ1-2, reads KAGVTQTPRYLIKTRGQQVTLSCSPISGHRSVSWYQQTPGQGLQFLFEYFSETQRNKGNFPGRFSGRQFSNSRSEMNVSTLELGDSALYLCASRQGFNYGYTFGSGTRLTVV.

The gene calls are TRBV7-2 and TRBJ2-5; the match to TRBD2 covers 14 bases. After removal of 5 bases from V and 5 bases from J, the junction contained 7 bases not matched to a gene. The CDR3 contains 16 residues. Germline V gene data show CDR1 as SGHTA and CDR2 as FQGNSA. CDR3 sequence: CASSPGTSGSWETQYF. CDR3 nucleotides: TGTGCCAGCAGCCCTGGGACTAGCGGGAGCTGGGAGACCCAGTACTTC. Based on the CDR3 plus reference TRBV7-2 and TRBJ2-5, the full variable domain is GAGVSQSPSNKVTEKGKDVELRCDPISGHTALYWYRQSLGQGLEFLIYFQGNSAPDKSGLPSDRFSAERTGGSVSTLTIQRTQQEDSAVYLCASSPGTSGSWETQYFGPGTRLLVL.

The rearrangement links TRBV28 to TRBJ1-2; 7 bases line up with TRBD1. Unmatched junction bases numbered 4, after V lost 5 bases and J lost 7 bases. The CDR3 extends over 12 amino acids. The germline V gene has CDR1 MDHEN and CDR2 SYDVKM. The CDR3 region is CASSTGAGGYTF. The CDR3 region has the DNA TGTGCCAGCAGTACAGGGGCCGGTGGCTACACCTTC.